The 32 T cell receptor beta chains below were found in one sample sequenced in a study of blood T cells in healthy people across ages. PCR was performed a second time for roughly 7 to 11 cycles using a sample-barcoded 5' primer and a J-beta primer mix. MiXCR, applied by TCRdb to the 5' RACE reads, yields one record per CDR3 protein. Among hundreds of thousands of distinct CDR3 sequences, about 20% were seen once, and the ten largest hold about 20%. Sequencing was performed on blood. These receptors were obtained from a man in his 70s in good health.

The sample holds a few counts of this clonotype. The rearrangement uses TRBV7-2 and TRBJ2-5, with TRBD2 identical over 7 bases. Judging by the DNA end, TRBJ2-7 fits better; the J call may be wrong. The germline V gene encodes CDR1 SGHTA and CDR2 FQGNSA. The CDR3 extends over 15 amino acids. CDR3: CASSLSPGGAYEQYF. The CDR3 bases are TGTGCCAGCAGCTTATCCCCTGGGGGGGCCTACGAGCAGTACTTC.

This clonotype was seen a few times. This chain uses TRBV14 with TRBJ2-2; TRBD2 aligns across 9 bases. This CDR3 is built from 15 residues. V lost 2 bases to trimming and J lost 4 bases; unmatched junction nucleotides: 2. Per the germline V gene, CDR1 is SGHDN and CDR2 is FVKESK. CDR3 sequence (DNA): TGTGCCAGCAGCCAAACTAGCGGGTTCACCGGGGAGCTGTTTTTT. It is translated as CASSQTSGFTGELFF.

V and J are TRBV3-1 and TRBJ2-7; 9 nucleotides line up with TRBD2. The germline CDR1 and CDR2 sequences are LGHDT and YNNKEL (reference sequence). V lost 3 bases and J lost 6; bases outside the gene matches: 9. There are 15 residues in the CDR3. CDR3 DNA sequence: TGTGCCAGCAGCCAGTTGCTAGCGGGGAAGGGCGAGCAGTACTTC. This encodes CASSQLLAGKGEQYF.

This clonotype has a count of ten or more. The chain couples TRBV20-1 to TRBJ2-1; 12 nucleotides line up with TRBD2. This CDR3 spans 14 amino acids. J lost 12 bases, V lost 2 bases, and 8 bases had no gene match. Germline values: CDR1 DFQATT, CDR2 SNEGSKA (reference sequence). The CDR3 nucleotides are TGCAGTGCTAGACCCGAGACTAGCGGGAGATCGCAGTTCTTC. Translating gives CSARPETSGRSQFF.

The J gene is TRBJ1-2, the V gene TRBV6-6; possible D gene TRBD1, 5 bases. Trimming took 4 bases from V and 8 from J, leaving 11 bases between them. CDR1 is MNHNY, CDR2 SVGAGI, per germline (reference sequence). The CDR3 sequence is 12 residues long. CDR3 in DNA: TGTGCCAGCAGTTCCCGGGCAGGGGGCTACACCTTC. Its protein product is CASSSRAGGYTF.

This clonotype was picked up a small number of times. The CDR3 loop reads CASSPPGQGVYEQYF. CDR3 coding DNA: TGCGCCAGCAGCCCCCCGGGACAGGGGGTCTATGAGCAGTACTTC. The chain joins TRBV5-1 to TRBJ2-5; 11 nucleotides match TRBD1. The CDR3 contains 15 residues. Germline CDR1 is SGHRS and CDR2 is YFSETQ. With 4 bases clipped from V and 11 bases from J, the junction kept 13 bases outside the gene matches.

The chain uses TRBV19 and TRBJ2-1; 11 bases agree with TRBD1. Germline assignment: CDR1 LNHDA and CDR2 SQIVND (reference sequence). V lost 3 bases to trimming and J lost 3 bases; unmatched junction nucleotides: 4. The CDR3 totals 16 residues. The CDR3, as DNA: TGTGCCAGTAGTATTCCGGGACAGGGGGGCTACAATGAGCAGTTCTTC. As protein: CASSIPGQGGYNEQFF.

The table lists this clonotype with a few counts. The genes are TRBV4-2 and TRBJ2-7, with TRBD1 matching over 11 bases. Per germline, CDR1 LGHNA and CDR2 YNFKEQ. The CDR3 length is 15 residues. With 2 bases clipped from V and 6 bases from J, the junction kept 6 bases outside the gene matches. The CDR3 DNA is TGTGCCAGCAGCCAAACCAGGACAGGGGGCGTCGAGCAGTACTTC. This encodes CASSQTRTGGVEQYF.

There are a few counts of this clonotype. The rearrangement joins TRBV10-3 to TRBJ1-1, with TRBD1 as a possible D gene (5 bases). The CDR3 sequence is 13 residues long. The ends were cut back, 8 bases at V and 4 bases at J, with 14 bases in the middle. The V gene's germline CDR1 is ENHRY and CDR2 SYGVKD. This CDR3 reads CAIDGGESTEAFF. The CDR3 DNA is TGTGCCATCGACGGGGGTGAGAGCACTGAAGCTTTCTTT.

The chain joins TRBV6-5 to TRBJ1-1; 7 bases line up with TRBD1. The CDR3 is made up of 15 amino acids. The germline gives CDR1 MNHEY, CDR2 SVGAGI. Trimming at V came to 0 bases and at J to 5 bases, leaving 6 bases not matched to a gene. Written as DNA, the CDR3 is TGTGCCAGCAGTTACTCAGGGGGCTGGAGTACTGAAGCTTTCTTT. Residues: CASSYSGGWSTEAFF.

This clonotype was seen more than once but under ten times. This chain links TRBV29-1 with TRBJ2-5; 11 bases agree with TRBD2. CDR3 size: 15 residues. V trimming: 3 bases; J trimming: 6 bases; junction bases outside the gene matches: 9. In germline, CDR1 is SQVTM, CDR2 ANQGSEA. The chain's CDR3 is CSVDGGASGRQTQYF. As DNA, the CDR3 is TGCAGCGTTGATGGTGGGGCTAGCGGGAGGCAGACCCAGTACTTC.

The chain combines TRBV7-2 with TRBJ2-2; no firm D call. Per germline, CDR1 SGHTA and CDR2 FQGNSA. Trimming shortened V by 5 bases and J by 7 bases, and 8 bases separated the two germline ends. This CDR3 comprises 12 residues. CDR3: CASSVLIGELFF. The CDR3 nucleotides read TGTGCCAGCAGCGTATTGATCGGGGAGCTGTTTTTT.

This chain uses TRBV10-3 with TRBJ1-4; no definite D call. Germline V gene data show CDR1 as ENHRY and CDR2 as SYGVKD. CDR3 length equals 13 residues. Trimming stripped 6 bases from V and 6 bases from J, with 11 bases between. The CDR3 region is CAISGSNDEKLFF. The CDR3, as DNA: TGTGCCATCAGCGGGTCTAACGATGAAAAACTGTTTTTT.

This clonotype was observed at least ten times. The chain joins TRBV12-3 or TRBV12-4 to TRBJ1-1; D is perhaps TRBD1 (5 bases). V lost 3 bases, J lost 0 bases, and 8 bases lay in between. The CDR3 totals 14 residues. The CDR3 DNA reads TGTGCCAGCAGTTTTCAGGGTTTGAACACTGAAGCTTTCTTT. Translating gives CASSFQGLNTEAFF.

A few counts support this clonotype. The chain combines TRBV7-9 with TRBJ1-2; D is undetermined. Germline V CDR1 and CDR2: SEHNR, FQNEAQ (reference sequence). CDR3 length: 14 residues. V lost 1 base, J lost 0 bases, and 6 bases lay in between. The chain's CDR3 is CASSLDTSNYGYTF. DNA of the CDR3: TGTGCCAGCAGCTTAGACACGTCTAACTATGGCTACACCTTC.

The chain joins TRBV10-3 to TRBJ1-5; 7 positions agree with TRBD1. This CDR3 contains 16 residues. V gave up 2 bases and J gave up 0 bases; unmatched junction bases: 4. CDR1 is ENHRY and CDR2 is SYGVKD in the germline V gene. CDR3 amino acids: CAISEGTAHSNQPQHF. The CDR3 DNA sequence: TGTGCCATCAGTGAGGGGACAGCCCATAGCAATCAGCCCCAGCATTTT.

The chain recombines TRBV9 with TRBJ2-5; 7 nucleotides agree with TRBD1. Trimming took 3 bases from V and 7 from J; bases not matched to a gene: 9. Germline V gives CDR1 SGDLS, CDR2 YYNGEE. CDR3 length: 14 amino acids. CDR3 sequence reads: CASSAGTALGTQYF. DNA for the CDR3: TGTGCCAGCAGCGCCGGGACAGCTTTAGGGACCCAGTACTTC.

This clonotype has at least ten counts. This rearrangement joins TRBV18 to TRBJ1-2; 8 bases agree with TRBD1. CDR1 and CDR2 (germline): KGHSH, LQKENI. The CDR3 extends over 13 amino acids. V lost 4 bases, J lost 6 bases, and 4 bases stayed unmatched. The DNA for the CDR3 is TGTGCCAGCTCACTCAGGGGGCAGGATGGCTACACCTTC. Protein sequence: CASSLRGQDGYTF. The full variable domain, in which reference TRBV18 and TRBJ1-2 provide the parts outside the CDR3, is NAGVMQNPRHLVRRRGQEARLRCSPMKGHSHVYWYRQLPEEGLKFMVYLQKENIIDESGMPKERFSAEFPKEGPSILRIQQVVRGDSAAYFCASSLRGQDGYTFGSGTRLTVV.

This clonotype showed up just a few times. V and J are TRBV24-1 and TRBJ2-2; tentatively, D is TRBD1 (6 bases). Germline V gene lookup returns CDR1 KGHDR and CDR2 SFDVKD. V gave up 7 bases and J gave up 3 bases, with 17 bases separating them. This CDR3 contains 16 residues. Here the CDR3 reads CATSAGRGGYTGELFF. In nucleotides, the CDR3 is TGTGCCACCAGCGCCGGGCGAGGGGGTTACACCGGGGAGCTGTTTTTT.

This clonotype was seen a handful of times. The genes are TRBV7-9 and TRBJ1-4; no definite D call. The V end lost 1 base, the J end lost 8 bases, and 17 bases lay between the germline ends. Germline CDR1 reads SEHNR; CDR2 reads FQNEAQ (reference sequence). The CDR3 covers 16 residues. CDR3 in amino acids: CASSLVGQLLGEKLFF. CDR3 in DNA: TGTGCCAGCAGCTTAGTAGGCCAGCTACTTGGAGAAAAACTGTTTTTT.

The chain recombines TRBV3-1 with TRBJ1-6, with TRBD1 as a possible D gene (6 bases). CDR3 length equals 15 residues. V lost 3 bases and J 7 bases, leaving 13 bases between the germline ends. From germline, CDR1 is LGHDT and CDR2 YNNKEL (reference sequence). This chain's CDR3 is CASSHHRANNSPLHF. As DNA, the CDR3 is TGTGCCAGCAGCCATCACAGGGCCAACAATTCACCCCTCCACTTT.

The V and J genes are TRBV24-1 and TRBJ2-2; D is unclear. The CDR3 length is 15 residues. Germline V CDR1 and CDR2: KGHDR, SFDVKD. Trimming pared 3 bases from V and 7 bases from J, leaving 14 bases between. This chain's CDR3 is CATSDTLGRVGELFF. The CDR3 nucleotides read TGTGCCACCAGTGATACATTAGGAAGAGTCGGGGAGCTGTTTTTT.

The chain is built from TRBV11-2 and TRBJ2-3; D not resolved. This CDR3 has 14 amino acids. The V end lost 2 bases, the J end lost 4 bases, and 10 bases lay between the germline ends. The germline V gene encodes CDR1 SGHAT and CDR2 FQNNGV. The CDR3 region has the DNA TGTGCCAGCAGCTTAAACCCGGGCGCAGATACGCAGTATTTT. Encoded protein: CASSLNPGADTQYF.

This clonotype has just a few counts. J is TRBJ2-1 and V is TRBV6-5, with D maybe TRBD1 (5 bases). V lost 2 bases and J 9 bases, leaving 14 bases between the germline ends. Germline V gives CDR1 MNHEY, CDR2 SVGAGI. This CDR3 is built from 14 residues. This chain's CDR3 is CASSYRAGKLEQFF. In DNA, the CDR3 is TGTGCCAGCAGTTACCGGGCAGGGAAGCTTGAGCAGTTCTTC.

The chain carries TRBV11-2 and TRBJ2-5; 10 bases are a match to TRBD1. The CDR3 has 15 residues. V was pared by 6 bases and J by 2 bases, with 6 bases of the junction left unmatched. In germline, CDR1 is SGHAT, CDR2 FQNNGV. This chain's CDR3 is CASSNPGQGQETQYF. In DNA, the CDR3 is TGTGCCAGCAGTAATCCGGGACAGGGGCAAGAGACCCAGTACTTC.

This clonotype has a handful of counts. The chain is built from TRBV5-6 and TRBJ1-2; D unclear. The germline gives CDR1 SGHDT, CDR2 YYEEEE. This CDR3 contains 13 residues. V was trimmed by 6 bases and J by 2 bases, leaving 11 bases between them. The CDR3 loop reads CASTGELNYGYTF. The CDR3 DNA follows: TGTGCCAGCACCGGGGAGCTGAACTATGGCTACACCTTC.

The CDR3 region has the DNA TGTGCCAGCTCGCAGGGTGTCAGCAATCAGCCCCAGCATTTT. Translated: CASSQGVSNQPQHF. This chain joins TRBV18 and TRBJ1-5, with a weak D call TRBD1 (5 bases). Germline CDR1 reads KGHSH; CDR2 reads LQKENI. The V gene lost 6 bases and the J gene lost 1 base, with 10 bases spanning the gap. This CDR3 has 14 residues.

This clonotype has just a few counts. The chain combines TRBV11-2 with TRBJ2-1; TRBD2 matches 9 bases. The germline gives CDR1 SGHAT, CDR2 FQNNGV. V trimming: 5 bases; J trimming: 5 bases; junction bases outside the gene matches: 10. The CDR3 length is 16 residues. In DNA, the CDR3 is TGTGCCAGCAGCCCAAGACTAGCGGAGTCTAACAATGAGCAGTTCTTC. Translation: CASSPRLAESNNEQFF.

This clonotype was seen repeatedly, ten times or more. This chain uses TRBV28 with TRBJ2-7, with D possibly TRBD1 on 5 matching bases. Germline V gene data show CDR1 as MDHEN and CDR2 as SYDVKM. CDR3 length equals 12 residues. The CDR3 bases are TGTGCTACAGGAAAGGTTCCGCGAGAGCAGTACTTC. Translated: CATGKVPREQYF.

The table lists this clonotype with a few counts. This sequence joins TRBV19 and TRBJ2-4, with a weak D call TRBD1 (6 bases). Germline V gives CDR1 LNHDA, CDR2 SQIVND (reference sequence). Trimming left V 4 bases short and J 4 bases short, with 17 bases between. CDR3 length equals 16 residues. The CDR3 region has the DNA TGTGCCAGTAGTACAGGGGTAGCAGGTCCGAAAAACATTCAGTACTTC. Translating it yields CASSTGVAGPKNIQYF.

This clonotype was counted many times. CDR3 nucleotides: TGTGCCAGCAGTATAGGGGGACTAGCTGTCATTCAGTACTTC. This codes for CASSIGGLAVIQYF. The J gene is TRBJ2-4, the V gene TRBV12-3 or TRBV12-4; 9 bases line up with TRBD2. The CDR3 covers 14 residues. The trim removed 5 bases at V and 9 bases at J, leaving 8 bases unmatched.

This clonotype occurred a few times. The rearrangement uses TRBV27 and TRBJ2-7; no clear D gene. Germline values: CDR1 MNHEY, CDR2 SMNVEV (reference sequence). V was cut by 6 bases and J by 3 bases, with 9 bases left in between. The CDR3 contains 12 residues. The CDR3 region is CASSDQLYEQYF. The CDR3 nucleotides read TGTGCCAGCAGCGACCAGCTCTACGAGCAGTACTTC.